This TCR beta chain was obtained from a study of blood T cell repertoires in COVID-19. About the study: From T cells, B-cell-depleted T cells, or PBMCs came the material, which was cDNA or gDNA.

Participant-reported clinical history was the basis for cohort assignment. Symptom resolution, clearance, or two negative PCRs marked donors in Cohort 3 as recovered. V lost 2 bases and J 6 bases, leaving 11 bases between the germline ends. CDR3 length equals 13 residues. Germline values: CDR1 MDHEN, CDR2 SYDVKM. In the study's own analysis: Estimation of nucleated cell counts was performed using reference gene primer amplification. Sequencing was performed with immunoSEQ multiplex PCR; in TCRdb, only in-frame clones are kept and a portion is missing. That table is the source of V, J and clone size, and D and trimming were worked out from the DNA. The sample lists about 320,000 clones; 75% to 90% were seen once.

This receptor was obtained from a man in his 60s who had recovered from COVID-19. The V call is TRBV28, the J call TRBJ2-7; tentative D call: TRBD2 (6 bases). What was sequenced was PBMCs or T cells enriched from blood (not recorded which). The CDR3 here is CASSLGRTTEQYF. The CDR3 coding sequence is TGTGCCAGCAGTTTAGGGCGGACTACCGAGCAGTACTTC. The whole variable domain, filled in from reference TRBV28 and TRBJ2-7, reads DVKVTQSSRYLVKRTGEKVFLECVQDMDHENMFWYRQDPGLGLRLIYFSYDVKMKEKGDIPEGYSVSREKKERFSLILESASTNQTSMYLCASSLGRTTEQYFGPGTRLTVT.